A single sample is the source of the 8 T cell receptor beta chains below, sequenced in a study of blood T cells in healthy people across ages. Using a J-beta primer mix together with a sample-barcoded 5' primer, a second PCR was run for roughly 7 to 11 cycles. MiXCR, run by TCRdb on the 5' RACE reads, gives a single entry per CDR3 protein. The sample holds 850,000 to 1,100,000 distinct CDR3 sequences; around two fifths are singletons and the top ten take approximately 14%. Sample: blood. Receptor source: a man aged 18 to 35 in good health.

This clonotype was seen a few times. The J gene is TRBJ2-3, the V gene TRBV7-2; tentatively, D is TRBD1 or TRBD2 (5 bases each). CDR1 and CDR2 (germline): SGHTA, FQGNSA. V lost 3 bases to trimming and J lost 4 bases, with 8 bases between them. The length of the CDR3 is 13 residues. CDR3 protein: CASSLGEPDTQYF. The CDR3 DNA reads as TGTGCCAGCAGCTTGGGGGAACCAGATACGCAGTATTTT.

The CDR3 DNA is TGTGCCAGCAGCTTGGCCTTGGGTAGCAATCAGCCCCAGCATTTT. Translating it yields CASSLALGSNQPQHF. The V and J genes are TRBV7-2 and TRBJ1-5, with no clear D. The CDR3 covers 15 residues. The ends were cut back, 3 bases at V and 0 bases at J, with 9 bases in the middle. Germline V CDR1 and CDR2: SGHTA, FQGNSA.

This clonotype has more than one count but fewer than ten. This rearrangement joins TRBV5-1 to TRBJ2-5, with 7 bases that match TRBD2. Germline V gene sequence: CDR1 SGHRS, CDR2 YFSETQ. The CDR3 runs to 13 residues. CDR3 nucleotides: TGCGCAAGCTCCAGCGGGGTATTTGAGACCCAGTACTTC. Residues: CASSSGVFETQYF.

The genes are TRBV6-5 and TRBJ1-3, with 7 bases aligning to TRBD1. Per germline, CDR1 MNHEY and CDR2 SVGAGI. The CDR3 covers 14 residues. V lost 0 bases and J lost 4; bases outside the gene matches: 0. CDR3 bases: TGTGCCAGCAGTTACTCGACAGGGGGAAACACCATATATTTT. It is translated as CASSYSTGGNTIYF.

This chain connects TRBV20-1 to TRBJ2-6; 8 nucleotides agree with TRBD1. The CDR3 contains 17 residues. With V trimmed by 2 bases and J by 0 bases, 6 bases remained unmatched. Germline CDR1 DFQATT, CDR2 SNEGSKA (reference sequence). CDR3: CSARTQGAPSGANVLTF. The CDR3 DNA is TGCAGTGCTAGAACTCAGGGGGCTCCCTCTGGGGCCAACGTCCTGACTTTC.

The V gene is TRBV14, the J gene TRBJ2-1, with 7 bases matching TRBD1. The V and J ends lost 0 bases and 6 bases, in that order; junction bases with no gene match: 8. Germline V CDR1 and CDR2: SGHDN, FVKESK. The CDR3 has 16 amino acids. CDR3 DNA sequence: TGTGCCAGCAGCCAAGATAGGGGGACAGACGGCAATGAGCAGTTCTTC. Amino acid sequence: CASSQDRGTDGNEQFF.

This CDR3 is CATSGPSGRAYNEQFF. CDR3 DNA: TGTGCCACCAGTGGACCTAGCGGGAGGGCCTACAATGAGCAGTTCTTC. The chain couples TRBV24-1 to TRBJ2-1, with 12 bases that match TRBD2. CDR3 length: 16 amino acids. V lost 5 bases, J lost 2 bases, and 3 bases stayed unmatched. Germline V CDR1 and CDR2: KGHDR, SFDVKD.

In this sample, this clonotype turned up a few times. The chain combines TRBV5-1 with TRBJ2-5; D gene ambiguous. Germline assignment: CDR1 SGHRS and CDR2 YFSETQ. The CDR3 is made up of 15 amino acids. Trimming took off 0 bases at V and 1 base at J, with 10 bases between the two ends. CDR3 protein: CASSLEVESQETQYF. CDR3 coding DNA: TGCGCCAGCAGCTTGGAAGTAGAGTCCCAAGAGACCCAGTACTTC.